This TCR beta chain was identified in a study of shared clonotypes between healthy human individuals. Study summary: Each donor contributed plates that comprised three CD4 naive, three CD4 memory, two CD8 naive and one CD8 memory. Findings and caveats of the study: There were few donors, and this limited the genetic and exposure-history diversity represented. In general, naive subsets displayed greater estimated richness than memory subsets did.

Only one count was recorded for this clone. Its target is not known. The germline V and J ends were trimmed by 2 bases and 6 bases, with 17 bases remaining between them. CDR1 is SGHTA and CDR2 is FQGTGA in the germline V gene. CDR3 length: 15 amino acids. TCRdb keeps only in-frame clones here, not all; method: immunoSEQ multiplex PCR. The sample yields about 870,000 clones, 80% to 95% seen once. Naive CD8 cells lacked CD45RO, underwent positive selection for CCR7 and left out terminally differentiated effector memory CD45RA+ cells. V and J are TRBV7-3 and TRBJ2-7; D may be TRBD1 (6 bases). The sequencing input was naive CD8+ T cells sorted from blood. This sequence originates from a man aged 30 to 39 in good health. The CDR3 reads CASSLPQGPPSEQYF. The CDR3 region has the DNA TGTGCCAGCAGCTTACCTCAGGGGCCTCCCTCCGAGCAGTACTTC.